The 9 T cell receptor beta chains listed next were all sequenced from one sample in a study of CD8 T cells in ankylosing spondylitis. TCRdb re-called the 5' RACE reads through MiXCR, storing one row per CDR3 protein. The sample holds around 150,000 distinct CDR3 sequences, around two fifths seen once. Material for sequencing was synovial fluid, either unsorted or a sorted T cell fraction (not recorded which). These receptor sequences come from a male donor with ankylosing spondylitis.

This clonotype has a handful of counts. The CDR3: CASSWLAGGYNEQFF. DNA of the CDR3: TGTGCCAGCAGCTGGCTAGCGGGAGGTTACAATGAGCAGTTCTTC. This rearrangement joins TRBV7-9 to TRBJ2-1; 11 positions agree with TRBD2. The J segment lost 4 bases and the V segment lost 4 bases, leaving 3 bases of the junction unmatched. Germline loops: CDR1 SEHNR, CDR2 FQNEAQ (reference sequence). The CDR3 sequence is 15 residues long.

This clonotype was found once. The chain is built from TRBV4-2 and TRBJ2-3; D remains ambiguous. Looked up from germline, CDR1 is LGHNA and CDR2 is YNFKEQ. V was trimmed by 1 base and J by 4 bases, leaving 12 bases between them. This CDR3 comprises 15 residues. Here the CDR3 DNA reads TGTGCCAGCAGCCAAGCCAGCATGACCCCAGATACGCAGTATTTT. Amino acid sequence: CASSQASMTPDTQYF.

The chain is built from TRBV29-1 and TRBJ2-3; D uncertain. Trimming left V 0 bases short and J 2 bases short, with 9 bases between. CDR1 and CDR2 from the germline V gene are SQVTM and ANQGSEA. The CDR3 is 14 amino acids. The CDR3 sequence: CSVEDQYYTDTQYF. CDR3 in DNA: TGCAGCGTTGAAGACCAATATTACACAGATACGCAGTATTTT.

The chain employs TRBV21-1 and TRBJ2-2; TRBD2 is the table's D call and was not checked against the DNA. TRBV21-1 is a listed pseudogene. The CDR3 loop spans 16 amino acids. The CDR3 loop reads CASSKEDSGYTGELFF. Written as DNA, the CDR3 is TGTGCCAGCAGCAAAGAGGATAGCGGCTACACCGGGGAGCTGTTTTTT.

This clonotype came up a few times. The chain combines TRBV3-1 with TRBJ2-5; TRBD1 is a possible D gene (7 bases). The germline gives CDR1 LGHDT, CDR2 YNNKEL (reference sequence). CDR3 length: 16 amino acids. With 1 base removed from V and 5 bases from J, the gap between germline ends came to 17 bases. This CDR3 is CASSQGSQGGWETQYF. CDR3 sequence (DNA): TGTGCCAGCAGCCAAGGTTCCCAGGGGGGTTGGGAGACCCAGTACTTC.

The chain links TRBV28 to TRBJ2-1; 10 bases match TRBD1. With V trimmed by 5 bases and J by 6 bases, 10 bases remained unmatched. The CDR3 runs to 16 residues. Germline V gene data show CDR1 as MDHEN and CDR2 as SYDVKM. CDR3 protein: CASSTAGTGVINEQFF. The CDR3 nucleotides read TGTGCCAGCAGTACGGCCGGGACAGGGGTTATCAATGAGCAGTTCTTC.

This sequence joins TRBV5-1 and TRBJ2-7; no clear D. Germline-derived CDR1 and CDR2 are SGHRS and YFSETQ. The length of the CDR3 is 14 residues. Deletions cut 0 bases from V and 2 bases from J, with 9 bases between. CDR3 residues: CASSLEGTTYEQYF. CDR3 bases: TGCGCCAGCAGCTTGGAGGGCACCACCTACGAGCAGTACTTC.

Only a few counts were recorded for this clonotype. The gene calls are TRBV20-1 and TRBJ1-5; D call uncertain. The V end lost 5 bases, the J end lost 7 bases, and 15 bases lay between the germline ends. CDR3 length equals 13 residues. Germline lookup yields CDR1 DFQATT and CDR2 SNEGSKA (reference sequence). The CDR3 loop reads CSAFPAARQPQHF. The CDR3 DNA reads TGCAGTGCTTTCCCGGCCGCCCGGCAGCCCCAGCATTTT.

The table lists this clonotype with a few counts. The V and J genes are TRBV5-1 and TRBJ1-2; D might be TRBD1 (6 bases). Germline V gene sequence: CDR1 SGHRS, CDR2 YFSETQ. V was cut by 2 bases and J by 6 bases, with 8 bases left in between. The CDR3 covers 12 residues. CDR3 DNA sequence: TGCGCCAGCAGCTTACGGACAGATGGCTACACCTTC. Residues: CASSLRTDGYTF.